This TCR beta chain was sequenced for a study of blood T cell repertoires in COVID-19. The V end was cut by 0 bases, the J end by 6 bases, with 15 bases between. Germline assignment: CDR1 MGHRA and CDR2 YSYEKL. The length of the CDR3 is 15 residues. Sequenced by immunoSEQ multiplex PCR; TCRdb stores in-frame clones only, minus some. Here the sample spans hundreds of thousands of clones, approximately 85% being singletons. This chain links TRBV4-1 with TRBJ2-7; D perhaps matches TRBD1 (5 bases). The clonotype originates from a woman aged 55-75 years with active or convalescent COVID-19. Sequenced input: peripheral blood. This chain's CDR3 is CASSQDRWGISEQYF. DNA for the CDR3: TGCGCCAGCAGCCAAGATCGATGGGGCATCTCCGAGCAGTACTTC.